This T cell receptor (beta chain) emerged from a study of blood T cell repertoires in COVID-19 (dated by TCRdb to 2018 to 2021). Concerning the study at large: Samples from collaborators originated in the United States, Italy and Spain and spanned both the acute and convalescent phases of COVID-19. The material from the prospective study consisted of cDNA or gDNA derived from T cells, B-cell-depleted T cells, or PBMCs. Deeply sampled blood TCRbeta repertoires from subjects exposed to, actively infected with, or recovered from COVID-19 were included in the dataset. The repertoires were released in a freely available public database intended as a resource for research on the immune response to SARS-CoV-2. Samples came from the ongoing ImmuneRACE study (first 160 participants) plus 1,254 subjects from 6 global collaborators. Nearly every sample came with metadata listing a de-identified subject ID, COVID-19 status, age in years and sex. HLA class I and class II types, where available, came from metadata supplied by the sample provider rather than from assay-based typing.

The immunoSEQ Assay, a bias-controlled multiplex PCR, was used to amplify TCRbeta CDR3 regions from genomic DNA. On the authors' methods: Nucleated cell counts per sample were estimated from amplification of reference gene primers within the assay. To quantify the absolute abundance of each unique TCRbeta CDR3 rearrangement, sequence reads were collapsed and filtered. Productive Simpson clonality was computed per sample as the square root of Simpson's diversity index over productive rearrangements. Drawn from immuneACCESS, this table holds only the in-frame rearrangements with V and J called that TCRdb kept. Clones are partly lost; checked studies trace under half to an unresolved V gene and leave the rest unexplained. V, J and clone size derive from that table, while D and trimming were established from the DNA sequence. This sample lists about 190,000 clones; around 73% were detected once. Of the sample, roughly 17% falls within the top ten clones.

The germline V gene (reference sequence) gives CDR1 as LGHDT and CDR2 as YNNKEL. The CDR3 goes from the cysteine to the phenylalanine over 11 residues. The read is trimmed to its CDR3 DNA, 33 bases read in frame from base 1. V drops 6 bases and J drops 6 bases, leaving 8 bases in between. The investigation overall reported the following: Clinical and demographic metadata were provided uncurated, with the amount varying by source and participant.

Participants in the prospective study were aged about 18 to 95 years, lived in 24 United States geographic areas, and enrolled through a virtual design. Cohort assignment in the prospective study relied on participant-reported clinical history from a screening survey and a study questionnaire. ImmuneRACE Cohort 3 recovered participants were defined by two consecutive negative NP/OP PCR tests, healthcare professional clearance, or symptom resolution. Each participant in the prospective study had whole blood, serum and a nasopharyngeal or oropharyngeal swab collected by mobile phlebotomists. Additional blood draws and questionnaires over an approximately 2-month period could optionally be provided by prospective study participants. Blood samples from the prospective study were shipped frozen or at room temperature prior to DNA extraction. To note about this clone: No cognate antigen has been identified for it. Per-nucleotide qualities are absent, and no much larger clonotype sits a single base away.

The sample was PBMCs or T cells enriched from blood (not recorded which). This sequence uses TRBV3-1 (or the pseudogene TRBV3-2) and TRBJ2-5; the D gene identity is not certain. This receptor was obtained from a woman aged 45-65 years who had recovered from COVID-19. The CDR3 amino acid sequence is: CASSLYQTQYF. The bases read TGTGCCAGCAGTCTCTATCAGACCCAGTACTTC.